Detailed here is one T cell receptor beta chain. This specimen belongs to a study of CD8 T cells in Susac syndrome. An input of about 0.5 to 1 ug of RNA was subjected to reverse transcription using random hexamers. MiXCR was run by TCRdb on the immunoSEQ multiplex PCR reads, yielding one entry per CDR3 protein. The repertoire includes under 200,000 distinct CDR3 sequences, 90% to 95% of them detected once, and approximately 0.086% sits in the top ten. Germline-derived CDR1 and CDR2 are SEHNR and FQNEAQ (reference sequence). V lost 5 bases, J lost 3 bases, and 10 bases lay in between. This CDR3 is built from 14 residues.

The sample consisted of CD4+ T cells from PBMCs. The chain links TRBV7-9 to TRBJ1-4, with D uncertain. The receptor's source is a human donor with Susac syndrome. Here the CDR3 reads CASSGDMPNEKLFF. Written as DNA, the CDR3 is TGTGCCAGCAGCGGCGACATGCCTAATGAAAAACTGTTTTTT.